The clone carrying this T cell receptor (beta chain) showed up just a few times. The antigen remains unidentified. This record belongs to a study of T cells in Graves' hyperthyroidism and ophthalmopathy. Overall study findings and caveats: Blood samples included most of the expanded thyroid clonotypes exceeding 0.001.

These patients, aged 18 to 65, had recently diagnosed hyperthyroidism lasting under 2 months. Amplification targeted TCR beta CDR3 regions from RNA transcripts. HTBI primers were the set used in a first-round RT-PCR of the TCR CDR3. TCRdb called the multiplex PCR reads again in MiXCR, with one record for every CDR3 protein. In the table there are 500,000 to 750,000 distinct CDR3 sequences, approximately 15% of which are singletons. Looked up from germline, CDR1 is SGHAT and CDR2 is FQNNGV. Trimming cost V 1 base and J 8 bases; bases outside gene matches: 21. CDR3 length: 20 amino acids. This clonotype originated in a woman under 40 with Graves' hyperthyroidism. The material sequenced was blood. The rearrangement joins TRBV11-2 to TRBJ2-1; 9 nucleotides match TRBD1. CDR3 protein: CASSLVWLDRGRTLSDEQFF. For the CDR3, the DNA is TGTGCCAGCAGCTTAGTCTGGCTGGACAGGGGCCGGACCCTTAGCGATGAGCAGTTCTTC.